This TCR beta chain was recorded in a study of blood T cell repertoires in COVID-19. TCRdb keeps only in-frame clones here, not all; method: immunoSEQ multiplex PCR. Here the sample spans approximately 81,000 clones, roughly 86% being singletons. CDR1 is SQVTM and CDR2 is ANQGSEA in the germline V gene. This CDR3 contains 15 residues. The V gene end was trimmed by 6 bases and the J gene end by 3 bases; junction bases not matched to a gene: 12. The receptor's source is a human donor in a cohort sampled during active COVID-19. The chain carries TRBV29-1 and TRBJ1-2; 8 nucleotides align to TRBD1. Sequencing was done on a sample of peripheral blood. CDR3: CSVTVVQGGHYGYTF. The CDR3 DNA reads TGCAGCGTGACAGTAGTACAGGGGGGTCACTATGGCTACACCTTC.